The 10 T cell receptor beta chains below all came from one sample that was sequenced in a study of shared clonotypes between healthy human individuals. TCRdb keeps only in-frame clones here, not all; method: immunoSEQ multiplex PCR. The profile shows 2 million to 2.5 million clones, 93% of them singletons. The sample comprised naive CD4+ T cells from PBMCs. The subset was: CD45RA+ positively selected. The receptors shown here come from a man aged 18-30 years in good health. Some clones in this sample may be carry-over from other donors' samples.

The J gene is TRBJ2-7, the V gene TRBV5-1; either TRBD1 or TRBD2 may fit D (7 bases each). Germline CDR1 and CDR2: SGHRS and YFSETQ. V shed 3 bases and J shed 5 bases, with 21 bases lying between them. The CDR3 loop spans 16 amino acids. Here the CDR3 DNA reads TGCGCCAGCAGCTCGGGGAGGGGGCCCTCCGTGAACGAGCAGTACTTC. Encoded protein: CASSSGRGPSVNEQYF. Full variable domain (missing parts from reference TRBV5-1 and TRBJ2-7): KAGVTQTPRYLIKTRGQQVTLSCSPISGHRSVSWYQQTPGQGLQFLFEYFSETQRNKGNFPGRFSGRQFSNSRSEMNVSTLELGDSALYLCASSSGRGPSVNEQYFGPGTRLTVT.

The chain carries TRBV6-5 and TRBJ2-7; 8 positions agree with TRBD1. The CDR3 consists of 14 residues. Germline V gene sequence: CDR1 MNHEY, CDR2 SVGAGI. Trimming removed 8 bases from V and 7 bases from J; junction bases left unmatched: 13. CDR3 bases: TGTGCCAGCTCACGACAGGGGCCCGAGGAGGAGCAGTACTTC. Amino acid sequence: CASSRQGPEEEQYF.

In nucleotides, the CDR3 is TGTGCCACCAGCAGAGCTTGGGGCGCCGGCGGGGAGACCCAGTACTTC. It specifies CATSRAWGAGGETQYF. The V call is TRBV15, the J call TRBJ2-5; perhaps D is TRBD1 or TRBD2 (5 bases each). Germline V gene sequence: CDR1 LNHNV, CDR2 YYDKDF (reference sequence). This CDR3 is 16 amino acids long. V gave up 1 base and J gave up 5 bases, with 17 bases separating them.

The V gene is TRBV30, the J gene TRBJ2-5, with D possibly being TRBD1 or TRBD2 (5 bases each). The germline V and J ends were trimmed by 0 bases and 2 bases, with 22 bases remaining between them. CDR3 length equals 18 residues. The germline gives CDR1 GTSNPN, CDR2 SVGIG (reference sequence). CDR3: CAWSVIFRGPTEQETQYF. The CDR3 DNA reads as TGTGCCTGGAGTGTCATTTTCCGGGGACCTACGGAACAAGAGACCCAGTACTTC.

A note on this clone: The same CDR3 arises from other DNA sequences in this sample as well. This chain joins TRBV6-5 and TRBJ2-5; D remains unclear. Trimming left V 0 bases short and J 4 bases short, with 3 bases between. This CDR3 region has 12 residues. Germline CDR1 is MNHEY and CDR2 is SVGAGI. The CDR3 nucleotides read TGTGCCAGCAGTTACTCAGGAGAGACCCAGTACTTC. This encodes CASSYSGETQYF.

V usage is TRBV14 and J usage is TRBJ2-1; 15 bases agree with TRBD2. This CDR3 has 19 residues. With V trimmed by 6 bases and J by 0 bases, 9 bases remained unmatched. Germline V gene lookup returns CDR1 SGHDN and CDR2 FVKESK. CDR3 sequence (DNA): TGTGCCAGCAGTCGGACTAGCGGGAGGGCCGGAAGCTCCTACAATGAGCAGTTCTTC. It specifies CASSRTSGRAGSSYNEQFF.

Only one count was recorded for this clone. V and J are TRBV7-9 and TRBJ1-2; D call uncertain. Trimming removed 5 bases from V and 0 bases from J, with 13 bases in between. This CDR3 has 15 amino acids. Germline V gene data show CDR1 as SEHNR and CDR2 as FQNEAQ (reference sequence). The CDR3 sequence is CASSPNLVANYGYTF. The CDR3 DNA sequence: TGTGCCAGCAGCCCGAACCTGGTAGCTAACTATGGCTACACCTTC.

The chain joins TRBV1 to TRBJ2-7; the D call in the table, TRBD2, was not verified against the DNA. TRBV1 is annotated as a pseudogene. The CDR3 covers 17 residues. The DNA for the CDR3 is TGCACCAGCAGCCAAGATCGGACTAGCGGGAAATCCTACGAGCAGTACTTC. This translates into CTSSQDRTSGKSYEQYF.

This chain links TRBV4-1 with TRBJ1-2, with a tentative D call TRBD1 (5 bases). V gave up 1 base and J gave up 5 bases, with 11 bases separating them. The germline V gene encodes CDR1 MGHRA and CDR2 YSYEKL. The CDR3 has 14 residues. The CDR3 nucleotides read TGCGCCAGCAGCCAAGGGACATCGAATTATGGCTACACCTTC. Amino acids: CASSQGTSNYGYTF.

Comments on this clone: This specimen includes other DNA sequences encoding the same CDR3. The V and J genes are TRBV5-1 and TRBJ1-1; weak D call: TRBD1 (5 bases). The V gene's germline CDR1 is SGHRS and CDR2 YFSETQ. The V gene lost 1 base and the J gene lost 4 bases, with 5 bases spanning the gap. The CDR3 is 12 residues long. CDR3 in DNA: TGCGCCAGCAGCTTGAGGGGCACTGAAGCTTTCTTT. Amino acid sequence: CASSLRGTEAFF.